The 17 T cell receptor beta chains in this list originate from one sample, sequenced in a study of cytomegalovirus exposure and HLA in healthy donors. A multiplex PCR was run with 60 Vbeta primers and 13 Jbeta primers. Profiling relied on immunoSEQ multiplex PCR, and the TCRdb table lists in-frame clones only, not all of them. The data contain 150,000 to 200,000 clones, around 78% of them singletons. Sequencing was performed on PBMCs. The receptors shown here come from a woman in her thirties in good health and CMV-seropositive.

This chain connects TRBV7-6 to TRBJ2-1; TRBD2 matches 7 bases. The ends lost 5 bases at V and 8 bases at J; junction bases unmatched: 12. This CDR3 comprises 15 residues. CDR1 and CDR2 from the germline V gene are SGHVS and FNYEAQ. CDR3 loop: CASSGGGLTFYEQFF. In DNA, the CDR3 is TGTGCCAGCAGCGGGGGGGGACTAACCTTCTATGAGCAGTTCTTC.

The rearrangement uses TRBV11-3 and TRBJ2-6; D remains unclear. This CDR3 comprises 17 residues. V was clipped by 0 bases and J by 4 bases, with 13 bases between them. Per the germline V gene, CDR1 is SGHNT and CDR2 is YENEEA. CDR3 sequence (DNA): TGTGCCAGCAGCTTAGATGGCCAACAGTTAGGGGCCAACGTCCTGACTTTC. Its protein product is CASSLDGQQLGANVLTF. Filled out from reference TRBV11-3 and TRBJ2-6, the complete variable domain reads EAGVVQSPRYKIIEKKQPVAFWCNPISGHNTLYWYLQNLGQGPELLIRYENEEAVDDSQLPKDRFSAERLKGVDSTLKIQPAELGDSAVYLCASSLDGQQLGANVLTFGAGSRLTVL.

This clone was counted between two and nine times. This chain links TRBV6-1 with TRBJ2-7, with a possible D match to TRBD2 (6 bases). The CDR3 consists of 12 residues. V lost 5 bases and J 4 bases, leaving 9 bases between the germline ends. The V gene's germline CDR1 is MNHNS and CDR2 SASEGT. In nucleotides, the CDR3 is TGTGCCAGCAGTATCCGGGGGTACGAGCAGTACTTC. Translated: CASSIRGYEQYF.

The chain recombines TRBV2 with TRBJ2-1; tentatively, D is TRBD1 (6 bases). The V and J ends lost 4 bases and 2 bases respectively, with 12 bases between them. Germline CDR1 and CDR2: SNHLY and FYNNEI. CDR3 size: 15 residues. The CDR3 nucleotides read TGTGCCAGCAGTGCCCAGGGGTTCCCCTACAATGAGCAGTTCTTC. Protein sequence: CASSAQGFPYNEQFF.

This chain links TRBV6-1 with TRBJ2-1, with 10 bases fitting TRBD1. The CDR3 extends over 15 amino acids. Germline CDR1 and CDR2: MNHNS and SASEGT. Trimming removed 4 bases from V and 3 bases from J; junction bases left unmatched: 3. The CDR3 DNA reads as TGTGCCAGCAGTGTGGGACAGGGGAGCTACAATGAGCAGTTCTTC. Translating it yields CASSVGQGSYNEQFF.

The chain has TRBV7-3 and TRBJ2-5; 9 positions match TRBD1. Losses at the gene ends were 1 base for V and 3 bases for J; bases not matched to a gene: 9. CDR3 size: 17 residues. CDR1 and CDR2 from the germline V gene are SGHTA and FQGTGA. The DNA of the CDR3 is TGTGCCAGCAGCTTAAATCCATGGCGACAGGGGGAAGAGACCCAGTACTTC. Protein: CASSLNPWRQGEETQYF.

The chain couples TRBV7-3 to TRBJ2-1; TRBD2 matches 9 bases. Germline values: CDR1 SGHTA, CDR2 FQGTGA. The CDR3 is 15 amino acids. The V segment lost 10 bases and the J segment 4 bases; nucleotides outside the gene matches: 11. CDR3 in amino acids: CATDHSGGPYNEQFF. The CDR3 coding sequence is TGTGCCACGGATCATAGCGGGGGTCCTTACAATGAGCAGTTCTTC.

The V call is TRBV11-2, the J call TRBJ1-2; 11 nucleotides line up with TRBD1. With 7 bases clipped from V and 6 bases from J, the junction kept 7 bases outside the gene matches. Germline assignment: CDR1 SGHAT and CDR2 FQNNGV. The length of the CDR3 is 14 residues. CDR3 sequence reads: CASTWDRGRDGYTF. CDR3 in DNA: TGTGCCAGCACCTGGGACAGGGGGAGGGATGGCTACACCTTC.

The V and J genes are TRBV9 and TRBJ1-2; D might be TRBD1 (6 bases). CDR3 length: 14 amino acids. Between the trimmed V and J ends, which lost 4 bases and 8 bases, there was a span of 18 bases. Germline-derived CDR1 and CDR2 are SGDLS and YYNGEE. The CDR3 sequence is CASSPRPGVDGYTF. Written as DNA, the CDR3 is TGTGCCAGCAGCCCCCGGCCAGGGGTGGACGGCTACACCTTC.

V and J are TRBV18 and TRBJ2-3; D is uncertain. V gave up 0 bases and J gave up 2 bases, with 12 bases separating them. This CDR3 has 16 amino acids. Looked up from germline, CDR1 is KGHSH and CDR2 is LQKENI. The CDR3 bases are TGTGCCAGCTCACCACCGTCCGCGGTAAACACAGATACGCAGTATTTT. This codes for CASSPPSAVNTDTQYF.

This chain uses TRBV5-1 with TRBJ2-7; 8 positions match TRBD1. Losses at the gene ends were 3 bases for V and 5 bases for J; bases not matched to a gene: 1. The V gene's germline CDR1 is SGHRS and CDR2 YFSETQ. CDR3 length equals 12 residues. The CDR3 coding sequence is TGCGCCAGCAGCTGGACAGGGAACGAGCAGTACTTC. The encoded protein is CASSWTGNEQYF.

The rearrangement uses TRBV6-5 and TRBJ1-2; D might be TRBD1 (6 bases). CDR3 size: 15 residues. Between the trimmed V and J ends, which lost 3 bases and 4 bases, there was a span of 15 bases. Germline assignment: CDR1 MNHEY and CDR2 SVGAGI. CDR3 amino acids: CASSYSLQGLYGYTF. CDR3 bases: TGTGCCAGCAGTTATTCCCTCCAGGGGCTCTATGGCTACACCTTC.

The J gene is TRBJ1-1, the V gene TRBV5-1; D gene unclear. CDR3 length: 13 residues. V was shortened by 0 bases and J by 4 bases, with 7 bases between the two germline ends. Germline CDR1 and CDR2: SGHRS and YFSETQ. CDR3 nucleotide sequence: TGCGCCAGCAGCTTGGACAGTTTCACTGAAGCTTTCTTT. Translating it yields CASSLDSFTEAFF.

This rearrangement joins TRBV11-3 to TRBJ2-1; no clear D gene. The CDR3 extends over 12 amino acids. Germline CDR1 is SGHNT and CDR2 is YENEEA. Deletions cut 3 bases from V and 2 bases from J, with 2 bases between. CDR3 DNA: TGTGCCAGCAGCTTTACCTACAATGAGCAGTTCTTC. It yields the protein CASSFTYNEQFF.

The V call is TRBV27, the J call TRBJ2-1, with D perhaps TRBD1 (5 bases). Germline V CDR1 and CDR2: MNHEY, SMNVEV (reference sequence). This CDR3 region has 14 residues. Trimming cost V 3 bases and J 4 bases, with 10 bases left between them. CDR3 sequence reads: CASSFEGAYNEQFF. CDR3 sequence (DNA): TGTGCCAGCAGTTTCGAAGGGGCTTACAATGAGCAGTTCTTC.

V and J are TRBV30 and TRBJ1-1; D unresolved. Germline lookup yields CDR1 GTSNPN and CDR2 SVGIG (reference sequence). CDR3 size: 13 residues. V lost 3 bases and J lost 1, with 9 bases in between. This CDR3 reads CAWRGRANTEAFF. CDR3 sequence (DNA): TGTGCCTGGAGGGGGAGGGCGAACACTGAAGCTTTCTTT.

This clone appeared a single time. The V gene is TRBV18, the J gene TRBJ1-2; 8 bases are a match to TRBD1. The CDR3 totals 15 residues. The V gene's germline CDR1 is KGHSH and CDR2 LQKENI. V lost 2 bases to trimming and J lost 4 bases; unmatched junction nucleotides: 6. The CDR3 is CASSPSGDRFYGYTF. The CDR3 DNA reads TGTGCCAGCTCACCATCGGGGGACAGGTTCTATGGCTACACCTTC.